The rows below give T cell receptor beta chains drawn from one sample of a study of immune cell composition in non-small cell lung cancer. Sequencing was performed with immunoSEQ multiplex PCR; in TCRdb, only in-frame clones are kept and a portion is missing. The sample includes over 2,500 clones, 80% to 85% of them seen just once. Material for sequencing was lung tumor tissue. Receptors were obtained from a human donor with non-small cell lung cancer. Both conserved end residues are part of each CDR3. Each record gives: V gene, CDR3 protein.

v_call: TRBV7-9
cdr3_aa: CASSDGQENTGELFF

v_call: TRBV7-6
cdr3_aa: CASSLVEGDEQFF

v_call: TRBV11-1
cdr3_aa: CASSRDIYNEQFF

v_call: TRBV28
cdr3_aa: CASSFGGGGYEQYF

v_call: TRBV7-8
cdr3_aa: CASSLWRGGNEQFF

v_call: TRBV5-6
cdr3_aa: CASGTSLLDPLETQYF

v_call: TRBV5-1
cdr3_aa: CASSLPGVGTDTQYF

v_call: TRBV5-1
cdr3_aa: CASSLEAAGGPVTGELFF

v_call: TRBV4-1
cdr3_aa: CASSQGGNVETQYF

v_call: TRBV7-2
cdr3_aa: CASSPGTSKPYEQYF

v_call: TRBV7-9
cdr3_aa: CASSRDTPEQYF

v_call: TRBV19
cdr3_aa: CASSSPPGQRNTGELFF

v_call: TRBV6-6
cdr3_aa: CASSSPPVDTQYF

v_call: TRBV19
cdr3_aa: CASSILAGETQYF

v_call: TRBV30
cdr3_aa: CAWSVGTSGSYTQYF

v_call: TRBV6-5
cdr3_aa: CASSRLGLGTGELFF

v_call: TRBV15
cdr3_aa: CATSRQGNQPQHF

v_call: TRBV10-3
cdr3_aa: CAISSSGSSMGGELFF

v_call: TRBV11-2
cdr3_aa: CASSGWTGGRETQYF

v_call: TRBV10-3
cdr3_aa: CAISVTANTGELFF

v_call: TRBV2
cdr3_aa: CASRREPNGEQYF

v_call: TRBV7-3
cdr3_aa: CASSLTVDNEQFF

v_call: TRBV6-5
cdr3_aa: CASQKTGGLGYGYTF

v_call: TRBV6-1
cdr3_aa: CASREGWLAGGRGTGELFF

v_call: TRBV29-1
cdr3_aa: CSVVSGRALSYEQYF

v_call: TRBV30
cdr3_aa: CAWSFSLGEQYF

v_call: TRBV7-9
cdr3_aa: CASSLAPGQGGATGELFF

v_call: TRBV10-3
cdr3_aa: CAISLTGYEQYF

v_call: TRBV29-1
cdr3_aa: CSHQGAADTQYF

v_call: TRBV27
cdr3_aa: CATRERAVYNEQFF

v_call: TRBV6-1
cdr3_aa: CASSTQGPQETQYF

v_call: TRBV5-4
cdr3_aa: CASSRVGGRTYEQYF

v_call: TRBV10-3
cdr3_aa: CATRGTSTGELFF

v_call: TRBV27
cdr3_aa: CASSRDREKNIQYF

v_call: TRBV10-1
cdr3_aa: CASSPGTEYGYTF

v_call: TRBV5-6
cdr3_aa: CASSLARFTYEQYF

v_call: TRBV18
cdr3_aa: CASSPGTGETDTQYF

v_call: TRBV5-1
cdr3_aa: CASSLGQGTSGKVNEQYF

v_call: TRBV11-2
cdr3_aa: CASSPTSGNQETQYF

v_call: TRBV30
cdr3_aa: CACLAGFGGSTDTQYF

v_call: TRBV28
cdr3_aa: CASSLSDRGEQYF

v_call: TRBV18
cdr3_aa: CASSPPGGSNEQFF

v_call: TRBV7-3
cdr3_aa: CASSQGVDNEQFF

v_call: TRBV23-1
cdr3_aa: CASNRDRVTGELFF

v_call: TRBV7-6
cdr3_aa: CASSLSAGEGYEQYF

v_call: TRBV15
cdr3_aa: CATRGTSGHNEQFF

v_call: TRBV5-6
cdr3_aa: CASSVRITGELFF

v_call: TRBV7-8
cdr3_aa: CASSLGPSTYEQYF